The 13 T cell receptor beta chains below all came from one sample that was sequenced in a study of blood T cell repertoires in COVID-19. Assay used: immunoSEQ multiplex PCR; TCRdb lists only in-frame clones, some missing. This table holds approximately 280,000 clones, about 91% found once. Sequencing used peripheral blood. Receptors were obtained from a woman aged 60 to 75 with acute or convalescent COVID-19.

J is TRBJ1-5 and V is TRBV10-3; TRBD1 aligns across 7 bases. V lost 1 base to trimming and J lost 2 bases; unmatched junction nucleotides: 2. This CDR3 comprises 15 residues. In germline, CDR1 is ENHRY, CDR2 SYGVKD. The CDR3 reads CAISEWQGGNQPQHF. CDR3 coding DNA: TGTGCCATCAGTGAGTGGCAGGGGGGCAATCAGCCCCAGCATTTT.

This clone was counted a single time. The V gene is TRBV7-8, the J gene TRBJ2-7; a possible D gene is TRBD2 (5 bases). The germline V gene encodes CDR1 SGHVS and CDR2 FQNEAQ. V lost 2 bases, J lost 0 bases, and 14 bases lay in between. This CDR3 contains 16 residues. CDR3 sequence reads: CASSLSPDSYSYEQYF. In DNA, the CDR3 is TGTGCCAGCAGCTTATCTCCGGACTCCTACTCCTACGAGCAGTACTTC.

V is TRBV18 and J is TRBJ1-2, with TRBD1 matching over 7 bases. This CDR3 contains 17 residues. CDR1 and CDR2 from the germline V gene are KGHSH and LQKENI. Trimming cost V 2 bases and J 4 bases; bases outside gene matches: 13. CDR3 region: CASSPSELGGAGYGYTF. The DNA of the CDR3 is TGTGCCAGCTCACCAAGTGAACTAGGGGGCGCCGGCTATGGCTACACCTTC. Looking up the rest from reference TRBV18 and TRBJ1-2 gives the full variable domain: NAGVMQNPRHLVRRRGQEARLRCSPMKGHSHVYWYRQLPEEGLKFMVYLQKENIIDESGMPKERFSAEFPKEGPSILRIQQVVRGDSAAYFCASSPSELGGAGYGYTFGSGTRLTVV.

The V and J genes are TRBV10-3 and TRBJ1-1; unclear D gene. The length of the CDR3 is 11 residues. The germline V and J ends were trimmed by 8 bases and 2 bases, with 6 bases remaining between them. Germline CDR1 ENHRY, CDR2 SYGVKD. The DNA for the CDR3 is TGTGCCATCGCAGGAAACACTGAAGCTTTCTTT. Protein product: CAIAGNTEAFF.

A single count supports this clone. The CDR3 sequence: CASSPPKVGEGGQETQYF. For the CDR3, the DNA is TGTGCCAGCTCACCACCAAAAGTAGGGGAGGGGGGCCAAGAGACCCAGTACTTC. The genes are TRBV18 and TRBJ2-5; possible D gene TRBD2, 7 bases. The germline V gene has CDR1 KGHSH and CDR2 LQKENI. V was shortened by 0 bases and J by 1 base, with 18 bases between the two germline ends. This CDR3 spans 18 amino acids.

The V and J genes are TRBV29-1 and TRBJ1-4, with D hard to call. The germline V and J ends were trimmed by 4 bases and 7 bases, with 13 bases remaining between them. CDR3 size: 13 residues. Germline CDR1 and CDR2: SQVTM and ANQGSEA. The CDR3 region is CSVATLGSEKLFF. DNA for the CDR3: TGCAGCGTTGCCACCTTGGGGAGTGAAAAACTGTTTTTT.

The V call is TRBV7-9, the J call TRBJ2-5; weak D call: TRBD2 (6 bases). The CDR3 length is 14 residues. CDR1 and CDR2 from the germline V gene are SEHNR and FQNEAQ (reference sequence). Trimming pared 5 bases from V and 5 bases from J, leaving 15 bases between. CDR3 DNA sequence: TGTGCCAGCAGCCCCGCCGGGGGTTTCGAGACCCAGTACTTC. Amino acids: CASSPAGGFETQYF. The full variable domain, with the rest looked up from reference TRBV7-9 and TRBJ2-5, is DTGVSQNPRHKITKRGQNVTFRCDPISEHNRLYWYRQTLGQGPEFLTYFQNEAQLEKSRLLSDRFSAERPKGSFSTLEIQRTEQGDSAMYLCASSPAGGFETQYFGPGTRLLVL.

CDR3 nucleotide sequence: TGTGCCAGTACCCTCCACGGGGGCTCCTACGAGCAGTACTTC. Translation gives CASTLHGGSYEQYF. The J gene is TRBJ2-7, the V gene TRBV19, with D possibly being TRBD2 (6 bases). This CDR3 spans 14 amino acids. Deletions cut 7 bases from V and 0 bases from J, with 13 bases between. The germline CDR1 and CDR2 sequences are LNHDA and SQIVND (reference sequence).

The chain combines TRBV3-1 (or the pseudogene TRBV3-2) with TRBJ2-5; 11 bases are a match to TRBD2. CDR3 length: 17 residues. The V gene's germline CDR1 is LGHDT and CDR2 YNNKEL (reference sequence). The ends lost 4 bases at V and 1 base at J; junction bases unmatched: 8. This chain's CDR3 is CASSRRWLAGGQETQYF. The DNA of the CDR3 is TGTGCCAGCAGCCGCCGGTGGCTAGCGGGGGGCCAAGAGACCCAGTACTTC.

This rearrangement joins TRBV29-1 to TRBJ1-1; 7 positions agree with TRBD1. V lost 7 bases to trimming and J lost 0 bases; unmatched junction nucleotides: 2. The CDR3 extends over 12 amino acids. Germline CDR1 SQVTM, CDR2 ANQGSEA. The CDR3 coding sequence is TGCAGCGGGACAGGTATGAACACTGAAGCTTTCTTT. Translation: CSGTGMNTEAFF.

The chain joins TRBV7-6 to TRBJ2-7; 13 positions match TRBD2. CDR3 length equals 17 residues. V gave up 4 bases and J gave up 8 bases; unmatched junction bases: 14. Germline loops: CDR1 SGHVS, CDR2 FNYEAQ. This CDR3 reads CASSSTTALAGGRKQYF. CDR3 DNA sequence: TGTGCCAGCAGCTCCACAACCGCACTAGCGGGAGGGCGTAAGCAGTACTTC.

The CDR3 DNA reads TGTGCCAGTAGTTTCATTGGGGGCCTCGGGTCTCGCAATCAGCCCCAGCATTTT. Protein sequence: CASSFIGGLGSRNQPQHF. The chain combines TRBV19 with TRBJ1-5; D perhaps matches TRBD1 (6 bases). Deletions cut 5 bases from V and 2 bases from J, with 22 bases between. Per germline, CDR1 LNHDA and CDR2 SQIVND (reference sequence). This CDR3 contains 18 residues.

The chain carries TRBV29-1 and TRBJ1-3; the D is unclear. The germline CDR1 and CDR2 sequences are SQVTM and ANQGSEA. V gave up 0 bases and J gave up 0 bases, with 3 bases separating them. The CDR3 consists of 13 residues. The CDR3 is CSVEESSGNTIYF. The CDR3, as DNA: TGCAGCGTTGAAGAGAGCTCTGGAAACACCATATATTTT.